This TCR beta chain was sequenced during a study of control samples from healthy donors and cancer patients. Repertoires were generated with immunoSEQ multiplex PCR, while TCRdb's copy carries only in-frame clones and drops some. The data contain some 120,000 clones, around 91% of them seen just once; the ten biggest clones take up approximately 1%. This TCR derives from a woman aged 50 to 65 with colorectal cancer. The sample taken for sequencing was PBMCs.

The CDR3 bases are TGTGCCAGCAGTACGGGACACGGGGAGCTGTTTTTT. It specifies CASSTGHGELFF. The J gene is TRBJ2-2, the V gene TRBV7-8; maybe TRBD1 (6 bases). Looked up from germline, CDR1 is SGHVS and CDR2 is FQNEAQ. V was cut by 6 bases and J by 7 bases, with 9 bases left in between. The length of the CDR3 is 12 residues.